These T cell receptor beta chains were read from a single sample in a study of cytomegalovirus exposure and HLA in healthy donors. Libraries were prepared by immunoSEQ multiplex PCR; TCRdb keeps only in-frame clonotypes and omits some of them. The table has around 130,000 clones, just over 65% seen once. Sequenced material: PBMCs. The origin of the receptors is a man between 18 and 29 years old in good health and CMV-seronegative. CDR3s include the opening cysteine and the closing phenylalanine or tryptophan. The order of the fields is V gene, D gene, CDR3 protein. D genes are given only for firm matches.

TRBV2	.	CASSEDRVLRGYTF
TRBV27	TRBD2	CASSRAGGAYEQYF
TRBV27	.	CASSLLGRFKNIQYF
TRBV5-4	.	CASSPGQYGYTF
TRBV30	TRBD1	CAWSGRGIYGYPF
TRBV28	.	CASSLTPAVETQYF
TRBV6-5	.	CASGGTEAFF
TRBV28	.	CASSFPSTNRDTRSKLFF
TRBV29-1	TRBD1	CSVLTGGGNTGYTF
TRBV30	.	CAWSDGQGGANYGYTF
TRBV30	.	CAWSVNSGNTIYF
TRBV29-1	TRBD2	CSIDLGTNEQYF
TRBV6-1	.	CASSVVEKNGYTF
TRBV5-4	.	CASSFLPSEAYEQYF
TRBV21-1	.	CASSKSFNGGGGRAFGEQFF
TRBV30	.	CAWRWGAEAFF
TRBV18	.	CASSETGNNEKLFF
TRBV28	TRBD1	CASKTDRGGYTF
TRBV19	.	CASSRDTGNYEQYF
TRBV4-2	.	CASSQDLFGQMAFF
TRBV6-5	.	CASSYSNINTGELFF
TRBV2	TRBD1	CASSLQGRRTYEQYF
TRBV28	.	CASSPPNRVSHEQYF
TRBV6-5	.	CASSYSGTILSVAFF
TRBV28	TRBD1	CASSSGGTLGNYGYTF
TRBV30	.	CAWTGDEGTQYF
TRBV29-1	TRBD1	CSALDRVGGEQYF
TRBV5-8	.	CASSLGARGDQPQHF
TRBV19	TRBD2	CASSILAGANTGELFF
TRBV29-1	.	CSVEFKTVLLANYGYTF
TRBV27	.	CASSYQGGEQYF
TRBV4-1	TRBD1	CASSHTPGQGTTNEKLFF
TRBV19	TRBD2	CASSKSGTGGYEQYF
TRBV19	.	CATSMGGGQVYTDTQYF
TRBV9	.	CASSVDGGLTYNEQFF
TRBV2	TRBD1	CASRGQSAEAFF
TRBV30	TRBD1	CAWSGQGGEQYF
TRBV30	.	CAWRGGDGGTEAFF
TRBV7-9	.	CASSMNRDRDYEQYF
TRBV14	.	CASSQDDPVWLTGELFF
TRBV28	.	CASSLRGTFYGYTF
TRBV6-1	TRBD2	CASRRLAVTDTQYF
TRBV20-1	TRBD1	CSASADRKAFF
TRBV18	.	CASSPWAKSQNSGANVLTF
TRBV18	.	CASSPSGAAGYTF
TRBV6-1	.	CASSVGQNYEQYF
TRBV10-3	.	CAIRSPQGAAYNEQFF
TRBV7-2	.	CASSGKQGRYSYNEQFF
TRBV10-2	.	CASTPRAGFGNEKLFF